Shown below are 2 T cell receptor beta chains from a single sample sequenced in a study of blood T cell repertoires in COVID-19 (dated by TCRdb to about 2020). The method was the immunoSEQ multiplex PCR assay. The table was pulled from immuneACCESS by TCRdb, which kept in-frame rearrangements only. Such tables lose some clones; where checked, under half of the loss comes from unresolved V genes, and the rest has no known cause. Here the sample has about 340,000 clones; roughly 90% occur a single time. The biggest ten clones account for roughly 18% of the sample. The sample was PBMCs or T cells enriched from blood (not recorded which). The receptors shown here come from a woman in her twenties or thirties who had recovered from COVID-19.

V is TRBV11-3 and J is TRBJ2-6, with a possible D match to TRBD1 (6 bases). The length of the CDR3 is 15 residues. The V and J ends lost 3 bases and 4 bases respectively, with 10 bases between them. Germline V gene lookup returns CDR1 SGHNT and CDR2 YENEEA. CDR3 loop: CASSFTGQGANVLTF. CDR3 coding DNA: TGTGCCAGCAGCTTTACAGGGCAAGGGGCCAACGTCCTGACTTTC.

The J gene is TRBJ2-3, the V gene TRBV29-1; 7 bases agree with TRBD1. The CDR3 is 16 amino acids. Trimming removed 1 base from V and 2 bases from J; junction bases left unmatched: 9. Germline assignment: CDR1 SQVTM and CDR2 ANQGSEA. The CDR3 bases are TGCAGCGTTGAAGCGTACTTAGGGGGCCTCACAGATACGCAGTATTTT. This sequence encodes CSVEAYLGGLTDTQYF.